The 31 T cell receptor beta chains below were found in one sample sequenced in a study of monozygotic twins with inflammatory bowel disease. TCRdb reworked the 5' RACE reads into one entry per CDR3 protein, no DNA. Found here are over 110,000 distinct CDR3 sequences; the top ten clones hold approximately 2.5%. Sequenced: blood. The origin of the receptors is a human donor with ulcerative colitis or Crohn's disease, or a healthy co-twin of an affected twin (not recorded which).

CDR3 residues: CSASQGARTDTQYF. J is TRBJ2-3 and V is TRBV20-1; TCRdb picks TRBD1, but there is no DNA to check that call. The CDR3 loop spans 14 amino acids. Germline V gives CDR1 DFQATT, CDR2 SNEGSKA (reference sequence).

This sequence joins TRBV5-1 and TRBJ2-2; the D gene TCRdb calls, TRBD1, cannot be checked with no DNA. Germline V lookup: CDR1 SGHRS, CDR2 YFSETQ. CDR3 length: 15 amino acids. The CDR3 reads CASRQGAANTGELFF.

This chain uses TRBV6-5 with TRBJ2-2. The CDR3 extends over 16 amino acids. Germline-derived CDR1 and CDR2 are MNHEY and SVGAGI. Here the CDR3 reads CASSYSAYLGTGELFF.

The V and J genes are TRBV2 and TRBJ2-3. Germline V lookup: CDR1 SNHLY, CDR2 FYNNEI. CDR3 length: 12 amino acids. The CDR3 spells CASRKVQDTQYF.

The chain links TRBV5-1 to TRBJ1-1. The CDR3 extends over 13 amino acids. Germline V gene lookup returns CDR1 SGHRS and CDR2 YFSETQ. CDR3 sequence reads: CASIESPNTEAFF.

The rearrangement uses TRBV18 and TRBJ2-2. This CDR3 spans 13 amino acids. Germline loops: CDR1 KGHSH, CDR2 LQKENI. The CDR3 is CASSPPNPGELFF.

The V gene is TRBV20-1, the J gene TRBJ2-3; TCRdb selects TRBD1, and the lack of DNA leaves this call unchecked. The CDR3 loop spans 14 amino acids. The germline CDR1 and CDR2 sequences are DFQATT and SNEGSKA (reference sequence). The CDR3: CSGVLGLNTDTQYF.

This rearrangement joins TRBV7-9 to TRBJ1-2; as DNA is missing, the TRBD1 call by TCRdb cannot be tested. The CDR3 consists of 14 residues. CDR1 SEHNR and CDR2 FQNEAQ come from the germline V gene (reference sequence). This CDR3 is CASSTSGTGHGYTF.

The chain employs TRBV20-1 and TRBJ2-7; TCRdb lists TRBD1, though no DNA is available to test this call. CDR1 and CDR2 (germline): DFQATT, SNEGSKA (reference sequence). This CDR3 has 12 amino acids. This chain's CDR3 is CSAVDRVHEQYF.

The J gene is TRBJ2-7, the V gene TRBV7-9; TCRdb picks TRBD2, but there is no DNA to check that call. CDR3 length equals 14 residues. In germline, CDR1 is SEHNR, CDR2 FQNEAQ (reference sequence). Here the CDR3 reads CASSLYSGAYEQYF.

The chain couples TRBV6-1 to TRBJ1-6. Per germline, CDR1 MNHNS and CDR2 SASEGT. The CDR3 loop spans 15 amino acids. This chain's CDR3 is CASRNEGSYNSPLHF.

The V and J genes are TRBV4-2 and TRBJ2-7; lacking DNA, the TRBD2 call made by TCRdb goes unchecked. The V gene's germline CDR1 is LGHNA and CDR2 YNFKEQ. This CDR3 contains 15 residues. The CDR3 sequence is CASSQPGDSSYEQYF.

The chain combines TRBV6-1 with TRBJ2-2; TCRdb's D call, TRBD2, is unchecked because there is no DNA. The CDR3 runs 16 residues. Germline CDR1 is MNHNS and CDR2 is SASEGT. CDR3 region: CATWDGPLWDTGELFF.

The chain uses TRBV5-1 and TRBJ2-5; there is no DNA to check the TCRdb D call of TRBD2. Per germline, CDR1 SGHRS and CDR2 YFSETQ. CDR3 length: 14 residues. This CDR3 reads CASSSWTSGETQYF.

The rearrangement joins TRBV7-6 to TRBJ1-2; TCRdb selects TRBD1, and the lack of DNA leaves this call unchecked. Germline V gene sequence: CDR1 SGHVS, CDR2 FNYEAQ. This CDR3 is 14 amino acids long. The chain's CDR3 is CASSRDREAYGYTF.

This rearrangement joins TRBV18 to TRBJ1-5. This CDR3 comprises 16 residues. The germline gives CDR1 KGHSH, CDR2 LQKENI. CDR3 amino acids: CASSPQGAVLDQPQHF.

The chain combines TRBV4-3 with TRBJ2-6; TCRdb gives TRBD2 as the D gene, but with no DNA this cannot be confirmed. CDR3 length: 17 amino acids. CDR1 and CDR2 (germline): LGHNA, YSLEER. This CDR3 reads CASSQGPGPSGANVLTF.

J is TRBJ1-2 and V is TRBV12-3 or TRBV12-4; the D call from TCRdb, TRBD1, cannot be confirmed without DNA. The CDR3 is made up of 14 amino acids. The CDR3 sequence: CASRRGQGVYGYTF.

This chain connects TRBV5-1 to TRBJ2-1; TCRdb's assignment of TRBD1 cannot be checked, as there is no DNA. The CDR3 extends over 14 amino acids. CDR1 is SGHRS and CDR2 is YFSETQ in the germline V gene. CDR3: CASSFELAAHEQFF. The whole variable domain, remainder taken from reference TRBV5-1 and TRBJ2-1, is KAGVTQTPRYLIKTRGQQVTLSCSPISGHRSVSWYQQTPGQGLQFLFEYFSETQRNKGNFPGRFSGRQFSNSRSEMNVSTLELGDSALYLCASSFELAAHEQFFGPGTRLTVL.

V and J are TRBV2 and TRBJ1-1; the D gene TCRdb calls, TRBD1, cannot be checked with no DNA. This CDR3 has 14 amino acids. The germline CDR1 and CDR2 sequences are SNHLY and FYNNEI. The CDR3 is CASRSGGGDTEAFF. The entire variable domain, with the rest obtained from reference TRBV2 and TRBJ1-1, is as follows: EPEVTQTPSHQVTQMGQEVILRCVPISNHLYFYWYRQILGQKVEFLVSFYNNEISEKSEIFDDQFSVERPDGSNFTLKIRSTKLEDSAMYFCASRSGGGDTEAFFGQGTRLTVV.

The chain links TRBV18 to TRBJ1-4. This CDR3 is built from 15 residues. Germline loops: CDR1 KGHSH, CDR2 LQKENI. This CDR3 is CASSPVRGSNEKLFF.

The CDR3 spells CASSAVVGGGVSEQFF. The genes are TRBV7-2 and TRBJ2-1; TCRdb calls TRBD2, which cannot be checked without DNA. Germline loops: CDR1 SGHTA, CDR2 FQGNSA. This CDR3 contains 16 residues.

The chain uses TRBV5-1 and TRBJ2-7; the D gene TCRdb calls, TRBD1, cannot be checked with no DNA. Germline assignment: CDR1 SGHRS and CDR2 YFSETQ. This CDR3 contains 13 residues. The CDR3 region is CASGTTGIHEQYF.

This chain uses TRBV15 with TRBJ2-7; the TRBD2 assignment by TCRdb is unverifiable without DNA. Germline CDR1 and CDR2: LNHNV and YYDKDF (reference sequence). The CDR3 covers 13 residues. The CDR3 is CATSPGGVYEQYF.

The chain combines TRBV20-1 with TRBJ2-3; with no DNA, the TCRdb D assignment of TRBD1 cannot be verified. Germline V gene lookup returns CDR1 DFQATT and CDR2 SNEGSKA (reference sequence). CDR3 length equals 13 residues. The CDR3: CSARAPGTDTQYF.

The V and J genes are TRBV5-1 and TRBJ1-3. The germline CDR1 and CDR2 sequences are SGHRS and YFSETQ. The length of the CDR3 is 13 residues. This CDR3 is CASSLDGGNTIYF.

The V gene is TRBV9, the J gene TRBJ1-1; the D call from TCRdb, TRBD1, cannot be confirmed without DNA. The V gene's germline CDR1 is SGDLS and CDR2 YYNGEE. The CDR3 has 17 amino acids. CDR3 sequence: CASSVAPSTGAPIEAFF.

V usage is TRBV10-3 and J usage is TRBJ1-4. This CDR3 is 14 amino acids long. The germline V gene encodes CDR1 ENHRY and CDR2 SYGVKD. This CDR3 is CAIKGTATNEKLFF.

The chain links TRBV18 to TRBJ1-4. This CDR3 region has 14 residues. The germline V gene encodes CDR1 KGHSH and CDR2 LQKENI. The CDR3 loop reads CASSPRQTNEKLFF.

The rearrangement uses TRBV20-1 and TRBJ2-1; the D call of TRBD2 rests on TCRdb alone, since no DNA is present to check it. Germline values: CDR1 DFQATT, CDR2 SNEGSKA (reference sequence). The CDR3 is 16 amino acids. The CDR3 protein is CSARNSGGGMYNEQFF.

The V call is TRBV6-1, the J call TRBJ2-2; the D gene TCRdb calls, TRBD1, cannot be checked with no DNA. CDR3 length equals 15 residues. The germline CDR1 and CDR2 sequences are MNHNS and SASEGT. CDR3 region: CASLGDRGRTGELFF.